These 19 T cell receptor beta chains came from one sample sequenced in a study of OX40 agonist ivuxolimab in advanced cancers. Libraries came from the immunoSEQ multiplex PCR assay. Imported from immuneACCESS, the table was reduced by TCRdb to in-frame sequences with V and J called. These copies leave out some clones; in studies compared against another copy, an unresolved V gene accounts for under half, and the cause of the remainder is not known. This sample is represented by tens of thousands of clones; approximately 83% of them were singletons. 3.1% of the sample belongs to the ten largest clones. The source material was CD4+ or CD8+ T cells sorted from blood, sampled in a trial of the OX40 agonist ivuxolimab. The receptor set was obtained from an adult with an advanced solid tumor such as melanoma, head and neck, liver or kidney cancer.

This clone was seen more than once but under ten times. The chain employs TRBV18 and TRBJ2-3; tentative D call: TRBD2 (5 bases). The CDR3 totals 13 residues. The germline gives CDR1 KGHSH, CDR2 LQKENI. V gave up 2 bases and J gave up 6 bases, with 9 bases separating them. This chain's CDR3 is CASSPGLADTQYF. The CDR3, as DNA: TGTGCCAGCTCACCAGGACTGGCGGATACGCAGTATTTT.

The gene calls are TRBV4-1 and TRBJ2-3; the D gene is possibly TRBD2 (5 bases). In germline, CDR1 is MGHRA, CDR2 YSYEKL. CDR3 length: 12 amino acids. V was clipped by 4 bases and J by 5 bases, with 7 bases between them. CDR3 in DNA: TGCGCCAGCAGCCCGAGCGGAGATACGCAGTATTTT. Its protein product is CASSPSGDTQYF.

V and J are TRBV30 and TRBJ2-7; D possibly uses TRBD1 or TRBD2 (6 bases each). In germline, CDR1 is GTSNPN, CDR2 SVGIG (reference sequence). The ends were cut back, 0 bases at V and 3 bases at J, with 9 bases in the middle. This CDR3 region has 13 residues. The CDR3 loop is CAWSVRGLYEQYF. The CDR3 DNA is TGTGCCTGGAGTGTACGGGGGCTCTACGAGCAGTACTTC.

The V gene is TRBV18, the J gene TRBJ1-1, with D possibly matching TRBD1 (6 bases). The V end lost 3 bases, the J end lost 1 base, and 12 bases lay between the germline ends. The germline gives CDR1 KGHSH, CDR2 LQKENI. CDR3 size: 15 residues. Here the CDR3 DNA reads TGTGCCAGCTCACCCCAGACAGGAGAGAACACTGAAGCTTTCTTT. It yields the protein CASSPQTGENTEAFF.

The chain links TRBV7-9 to TRBJ1-1; tentatively, D is TRBD1 (5 bases). The V gene lost 4 bases and the J gene lost 1 base, with 10 bases spanning the gap. CDR1 is SEHNR, CDR2 FQNEAQ, per germline (reference sequence). The CDR3 consists of 14 residues. The CDR3 spells CASSSPDRNTEAFF. As DNA, the CDR3 is TGTGCCAGCAGCTCCCCCGACAGGAACACTGAAGCTTTCTTT.

V and J are TRBV29-1 and TRBJ1-4, with D perhaps matching TRBD1 (5 bases). Trimming took 7 bases from V and 8 from J, leaving 14 bases between them. Germline CDR1 reads SQVTM; CDR2 reads ANQGSEA. The CDR3 has 12 residues. The CDR3 is CSAWWGGEKLFF. The CDR3 bases are TGCAGCGCTTGGTGGGGGGGAGAAAAACTGTTTTTT.

V and J are TRBV6-1 and TRBJ1-5, with D unresolved. V lost 0 bases, J lost 5 bases, and 5 bases lay in between. The CDR3 contains 13 residues. Per the germline V gene, CDR1 is MNHNS and CDR2 is SASEGT. The chain's CDR3 is CASSEAQHQPQHF. Written as DNA, the CDR3 is TGTGCCAGCAGTGAAGCGCAGCATCAGCCCCAGCATTTT.

The J gene is TRBJ2-7, the V gene TRBV5-4, with a weak D call TRBD1 (6 bases). Trimming pared 3 bases from V and 4 bases from J, leaving 8 bases between. This CDR3 contains 12 residues. Germline assignment: CDR1 SGHNT and CDR2 YYREEE (reference sequence). The CDR3 spells CASSSGQYEQYF. CDR3 bases: TGTGCCAGCAGCTCCGGACAGTACGAGCAGTACTTC.

This sequence joins TRBV29-1 and TRBJ2-5; TRBD1 aligns across 11 bases. The J call could be wrong; TRBJ2-7 is a better fit for the DNA end. Germline V gene sequence: CDR1 SQVTM, CDR2 ANQGSEA. The CDR3 is 18 amino acids. The CDR3 protein is CSASGGVPVGQGAYEQYF. CDR3 nucleotide sequence: TGCAGCGCCAGTGGAGGGGTGCCCGTGGGACAGGGGGCCTACGAGCAGTACTTC.

The chain recombines TRBV5-1 with TRBJ1-1; D is perhaps TRBD1 (5 bases). Germline V gene sequence: CDR1 SGHRS, CDR2 YFSETQ. Trimming left V 4 bases short and J 1 base short, with 14 bases between. The CDR3 totals 15 residues. CDR3 nucleotides: TGCGCCAGCAGCCTGGACGGGGCGGCGAACACTGAAGCTTTCTTT. It encodes CASSLDGAANTEAFF. The full variable domain, completed using reference TRBV5-1 and TRBJ1-1, is KAGVTQTPRYLIKTRGQQVTLSCSPISGHRSVSWYQQTPGQGLQFLFEYFSETQRNKGNFPGRFSGRQFSNSRSEMNVSTLELGDSALYLCASSLDGAANTEAFFGQGTRLTVV.

This clone has a handful of counts. V usage is TRBV20-1 and J usage is TRBJ2-3, with D hard to call. This CDR3 has 11 amino acids. V shed 6 bases and J shed 2 bases, with 6 bases lying between them. Germline-derived CDR1 and CDR2 are DFQATT and SNEGSKA (reference sequence). The CDR3 here is CSASATDTQYF. The CDR3 DNA follows: TGCAGTGCCTCAGCCACAGATACGCAGTATTTT.

CDR3 protein: CASSETTDTEAFF. The DNA of the CDR3 is TGTGCCAGCAGTGAAACAACTGACACTGAAGCTTTCTTT. This rearrangement joins TRBV6-1 to TRBJ1-1; D gene ambiguous. Between the trimmed V and J ends, which lost 2 bases and 3 bases, there was a span of 7 bases. The CDR3 extends over 13 amino acids. Germline CDR1 MNHNS, CDR2 SASEGT.

The rearrangement links TRBV5-1 to TRBJ2-3; D may be TRBD1 or TRBD2 (6 bases each). V was shortened by 0 bases and J by 6 bases, with 14 bases between the two germline ends. Germline loops: CDR1 SGHRS, CDR2 YFSETQ. The CDR3 totals 15 residues. CDR3 bases: TGCGCCAGCAGCTTGGTACAGGGTGGAGGGGATACGCAGTATTTT. Translation: CASSLVQGGGDTQYF.

This chain joins TRBV18 and TRBJ2-1, with D maybe TRBD2 (5 bases). Germline CDR1 KGHSH, CDR2 LQKENI. The CDR3 extends over 17 amino acids. The germline V and J ends were trimmed by 4 bases and 1 base, with 17 bases remaining between them. The CDR3 DNA is TGTGCCAGCTCACACCCATGGCGGGCCGCTTCCTACAATGAGCAGTTCTTC. It encodes CASSHPWRAASYNEQFF. The full variable domain, in which reference TRBV18 and TRBJ2-1 provide the parts outside the CDR3, is NAGVMQNPRHLVRRRGQEARLRCSPMKGHSHVYWYRQLPEEGLKFMVYLQKENIIDESGMPKERFSAEFPKEGPSILRIQQVVRGDSAAYFCASSHPWRAASYNEQFFGPGTRLTVL.

The chain joins TRBV27 to TRBJ2-6; D perhaps matches TRBD2 (6 bases). V lost 8 bases, J lost 0 bases, and 14 bases lay in between. CDR3 size: 16 residues. The germline V gene encodes CDR1 MNHEY and CDR2 SMNVEV (reference sequence). In DNA form, the CDR3 reads TGTGCCAGCCGGGGACTCTCTTCCTCTGGGGCCAACGTCCTGACTTTC. Translation gives CASRGLSSSGANVLTF.

The V and J genes are TRBV19 and TRBJ2-1; D not resolved. Trimming removed 5 bases from V and 9 bases from J, with 14 bases in between. CDR3 length equals 13 residues. CDR1 is LNHDA and CDR2 is SQIVND in the germline V gene (reference sequence). The CDR3 here is CASSPGNWGEQFF. The CDR3 DNA sequence: TGTGCCAGTAGTCCTGGGAATTGGGGTGAGCAGTTCTTC.

The rearrangement joins TRBV10-2 to TRBJ2-7; D unresolved. Trimming removed 7 bases from V and 0 bases from J, with 10 bases in between. Germline CDR1 is WSHSY and CDR2 is SAAADI. The CDR3 runs to 13 residues. The CDR3 DNA reads TGCGCCAGCACCGACGGGTTCTCCTACGAGCAGTACTTC. Encoded protein: CASTDGFSYEQYF.

This clone has just one count. V gene TRBV4-2 combines with J gene TRBJ2-7; D gene ambiguous. Germline loops: CDR1 LGHNA, CDR2 YNFKEQ. The V end lost 1 base, the J end lost 0 bases, and 13 bases lay between the germline ends. CDR3 length: 16 residues. The CDR3 sequence is CASSQGPSHTSYEQYF. DNA of the CDR3: TGTGCCAGCAGCCAAGGACCAAGCCACACCTCCTACGAGCAGTACTTC.

Only a few counts were recorded for this clone. The chain has TRBV14 and TRBJ2-7, with 9 positions matching TRBD1. CDR1 SGHDN and CDR2 FVKESK come from the germline V gene. Losses at the gene ends were 0 bases for V and 5 bases for J; bases not matched to a gene: 8. This CDR3 comprises 16 residues. The CDR3 nucleotides read TGTGCCAGCAGCCAAGATTTAGGGACAGGGACCCACGAGCAGTACTTC. Protein product: CASSQDLGTGTHEQYF.